Below, 7 T cell receptor beta chains from the same sample are listed, as sequenced in a study of blood T cell repertoires in COVID-19. Generated by immunoSEQ multiplex PCR, the TCRdb table keeps only in-frame clones and is missing some. The sample consists of about 280,000 clones, about nine tenths of them appearing once. The specimen sequenced was peripheral blood. Source of these receptors: a woman in her twenties or thirties with active or convalescent COVID-19.

J is TRBJ2-7 and V is TRBV20-1; D unresolved. CDR1 is DFQATT, CDR2 SNEGSKA, per germline (reference sequence). The V end was cut by 0 bases, the J end by 3 bases, with 3 bases between. The CDR3 runs to 11 residues. The chain's CDR3 is CSARDYYEQYF. CDR3 nucleotide sequence: TGCAGTGCTAGAGATTACTACGAGCAGTACTTC.

This clone was counted only a few times. The chain has TRBV27 and TRBJ1-1; D is undetermined. The CDR3 consists of 14 residues. V was pared by 8 bases and J by 0 bases, with 13 bases between. Germline V lookup: CDR1 MNHEY, CDR2 SMNVEV (reference sequence). The CDR3 here is CASSEGIMNTEAFF. In DNA form, the CDR3 reads TGTGCCAGCTCTGAGGGAATCATGAACACTGAAGCTTTCTTT.

This clone has a single count. This sequence joins TRBV4-2 and TRBJ1-3; 7 positions match TRBD1. V was clipped by 4 bases and J by 1 base; unmatched bases: 10. The germline CDR1 and CDR2 sequences are LGHNA and YNFKEQ. The CDR3 extends over 17 amino acids. The CDR3 nucleotides are TGTGCCAGCAGCCCAATAGCCACAGGGGAATCTGGAAACACCATATATTTT. Its protein is CASSPIATGESGNTIYF.

The V call is TRBV7-8, the J call TRBJ1-4; D remains unclear. Deletions cut 6 bases from V and 7 bases from J, with 9 bases between. CDR3 length: 12 amino acids. The V gene's germline CDR1 is SGHVS and CDR2 FQNEAQ. This CDR3 is CASSQVTEKLFF. DNA for the CDR3: TGTGCCAGCAGTCAGGTTACTGAAAAACTGTTTTTT.

The chain carries TRBV7-2 and TRBJ2-1, with TRBD1 as a possible D gene (5 bases). Germline CDR1 is SGHTA and CDR2 is FQGNSA. V dropped 7 bases and J dropped 7 bases, with 14 bases sitting between them. The length of the CDR3 is 13 residues. Here the CDR3 reads CASTLAAGNEQFF. The DNA of the CDR3 is TGTGCCAGCACCCTTGCAGCAGGGAATGAGCAGTTCTTC.

CDR3 region: CASSRRDSDTEAFF. DNA for the CDR3: TGCGCCAGCAGCCGCCGGGACAGCGACACTGAAGCTTTCTTT. The gene calls are TRBV5-1 and TRBJ1-1; 7 bases match TRBD1. The CDR3 sequence is 14 residues long. The germline V gene has CDR1 SGHRS and CDR2 YFSETQ. Germline trimming cut 4 bases from V and 3 bases from J; bases unmatched to any gene: 6.

This clone showed up just a few times. The chain carries TRBV7-9 and TRBJ1-5; D uncertain. Germline V CDR1 and CDR2: SEHNR, FQNEAQ (reference sequence). There are 16 residues in the CDR3. Trimming took off 1 base at V and 7 bases at J, with 17 bases between the two ends. Here the CDR3 DNA reads TGTGCCAGCAGCTTAGTTGGAGGGTCCCCCAGGCAGCCCCAGCATTTT. This gives the protein CASSLVGGSPRQPQHF.